This T cell receptor (beta chain) was sequenced in a study of blood T cell repertoires in COVID-19. Study summary: T cells, B-cell-depleted T cells, or PBMCs provided the cDNA or gDNA that served as material.

Original analysis: Amplifying reference gene primers gave estimates of nucleated cell counts. TCRdb keeps only in-frame clones here, not all; method: immunoSEQ multiplex PCR. The V and J calls and the clone size are those of that table, but D and trimming were determined from the DNA. The sample records 300,000 to 350,000 clones, 87% being singletons. Participant-given clinical history determined each cohort assignment. V lost 6 bases to trimming and J lost 3 bases; unmatched junction nucleotides: 7. Germline-derived CDR1 and CDR2 are SQVTM and ANQGSEA. The CDR3 loop spans 13 amino acids. J is TRBJ2-7 and V is TRBV29-1; 8 nucleotides align to TRBD1. Sample: PBMCs or T cells enriched from blood (not recorded which). The sequence derives from a young woman who had recovered from COVID-19. CDR3 nucleotides: TGCAGCGTAGAGGGACAGGACCTCTACGAGCAGTACTTC. Its protein is CSVEGQDLYEQYF.